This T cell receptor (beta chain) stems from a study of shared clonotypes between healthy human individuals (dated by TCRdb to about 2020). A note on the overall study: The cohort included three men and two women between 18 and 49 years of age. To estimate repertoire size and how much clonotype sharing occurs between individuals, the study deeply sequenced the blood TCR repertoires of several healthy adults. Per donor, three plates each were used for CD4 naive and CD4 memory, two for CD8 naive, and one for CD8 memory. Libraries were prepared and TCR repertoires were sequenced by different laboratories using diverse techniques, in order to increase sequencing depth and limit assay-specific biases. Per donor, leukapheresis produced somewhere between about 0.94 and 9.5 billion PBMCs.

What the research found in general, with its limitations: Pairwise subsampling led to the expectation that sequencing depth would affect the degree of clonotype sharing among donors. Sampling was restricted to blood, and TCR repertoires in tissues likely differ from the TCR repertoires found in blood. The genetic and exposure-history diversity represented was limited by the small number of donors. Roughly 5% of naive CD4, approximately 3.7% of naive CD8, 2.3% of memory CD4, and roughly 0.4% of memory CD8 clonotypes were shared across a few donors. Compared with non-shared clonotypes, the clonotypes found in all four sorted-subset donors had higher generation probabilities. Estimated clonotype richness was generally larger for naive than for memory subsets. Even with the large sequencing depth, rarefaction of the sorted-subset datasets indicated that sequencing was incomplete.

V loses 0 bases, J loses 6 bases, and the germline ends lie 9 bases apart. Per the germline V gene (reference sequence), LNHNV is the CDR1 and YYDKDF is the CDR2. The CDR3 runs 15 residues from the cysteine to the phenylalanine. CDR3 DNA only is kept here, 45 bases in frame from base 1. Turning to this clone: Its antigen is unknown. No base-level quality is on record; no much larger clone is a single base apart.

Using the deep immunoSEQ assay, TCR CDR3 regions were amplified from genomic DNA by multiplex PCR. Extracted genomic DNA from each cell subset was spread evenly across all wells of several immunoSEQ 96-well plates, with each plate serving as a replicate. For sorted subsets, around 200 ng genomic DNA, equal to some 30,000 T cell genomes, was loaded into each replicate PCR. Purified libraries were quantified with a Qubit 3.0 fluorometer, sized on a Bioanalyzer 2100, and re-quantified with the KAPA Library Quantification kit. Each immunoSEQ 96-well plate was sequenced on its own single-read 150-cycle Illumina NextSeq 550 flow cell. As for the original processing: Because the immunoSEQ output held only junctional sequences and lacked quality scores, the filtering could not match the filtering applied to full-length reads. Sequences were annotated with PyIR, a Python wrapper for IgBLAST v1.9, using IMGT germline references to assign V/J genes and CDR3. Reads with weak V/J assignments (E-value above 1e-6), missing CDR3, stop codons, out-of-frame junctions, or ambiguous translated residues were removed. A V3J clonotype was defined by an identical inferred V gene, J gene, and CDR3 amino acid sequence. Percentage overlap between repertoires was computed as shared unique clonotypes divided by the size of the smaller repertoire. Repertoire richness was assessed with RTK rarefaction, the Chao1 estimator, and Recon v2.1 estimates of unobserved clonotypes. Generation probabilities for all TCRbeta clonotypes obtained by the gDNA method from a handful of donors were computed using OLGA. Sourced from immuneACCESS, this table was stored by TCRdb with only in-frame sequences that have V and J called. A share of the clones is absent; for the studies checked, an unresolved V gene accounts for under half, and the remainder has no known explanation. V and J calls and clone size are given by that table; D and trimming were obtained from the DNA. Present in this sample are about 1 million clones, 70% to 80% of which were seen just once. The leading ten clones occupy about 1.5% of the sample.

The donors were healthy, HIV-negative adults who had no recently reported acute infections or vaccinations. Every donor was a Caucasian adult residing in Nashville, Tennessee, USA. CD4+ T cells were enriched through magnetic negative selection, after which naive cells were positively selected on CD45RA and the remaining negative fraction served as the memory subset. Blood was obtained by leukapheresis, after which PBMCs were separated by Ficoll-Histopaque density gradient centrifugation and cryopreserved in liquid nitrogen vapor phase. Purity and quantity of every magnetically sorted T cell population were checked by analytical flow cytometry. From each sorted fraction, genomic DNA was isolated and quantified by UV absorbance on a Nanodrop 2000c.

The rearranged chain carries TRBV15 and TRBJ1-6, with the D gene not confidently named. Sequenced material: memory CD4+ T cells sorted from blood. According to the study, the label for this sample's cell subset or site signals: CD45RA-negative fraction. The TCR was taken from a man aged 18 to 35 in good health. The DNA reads TGTGCCACCAGCAGAGATTCTGGGGTTAATTCACCCCTCCACTTT. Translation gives CATSRDSGVNSPLHF.